This TCR beta chain was sequenced for a study of sequential checkpoint blockade in melanoma (dated by TCRdb to about 2019). Background for the entire study: Patients were randomized 1:1 to first-line nivolumab followed by ipilimumab (arm A) or ipilimumab followed by nivolumab (arm B). Maintenance nivolumab was given following each of the two trial sequences. Paper-wide results and their limitations: Validation of the response-prediction model combining TCR metrics and mutation burden is needed in larger, independent patient cohorts.

TCRbeta CDR3 regions were immunosequenced from genomic DNA with the immunoSEQ Assay. Before high-throughput sequencing, genomic DNA was amplified using bias-controlled multiplex PCR. From the authors' description of their analysis: To quantify the absolute abundance of each unique TCRbeta CDR3 region, the sequences were collapsed and filtered. Clonality, defined as 1 minus Pielou's evenness, was calculated using productive rearrangements only. Clones with significantly greater frequencies in on-treatment versus baseline samples were identified using a previously published method. TCRdb obtained this table from immuneACCESS and retained in-frame rearrangements with V and J assigned. These tables miss some clones; where compared with another copy, unresolved V genes account for less than half of the shortfall, and the remainder is unexplained. That table furnishes V, J and clone size, whereas the DNA furnished D and trimming. Within this sample are approximately 11,000 clones, with less than 80% of them counted one time only. About 11% of the sample comes from the top ten.

In its sample, this clone was seen a few times. Its antigen is unknown. Per-base qualities were not stored, and no clone one base away is much larger. The treatment or condition tag for this specimen amounts to: randomized to nivolumab then ipilimumab (arm A) or the reverse (arm B). Prior DNA-damaging chemotherapy had not been received by any trial patient. A FACS Aria II flow cytometer was used to sort live CD3+CD8+ cells that were negative for CD19 and CD56 from thawed PBMCs. Samples were obtained from patients with melanoma enrolled in CheckMate 064, a randomized, open-label phase II trial of sequential checkpoint blockade. Peripheral blood mononuclear cells were collected by leukapheresis, purified with Ficoll-Paque, and frozen in human serum with 10% DMSO. Right after sorting, the blood CD3+CD8+ cells were verified to be >95% pure, and DNA extraction followed. Here the sequenced sample was CD8+ T cells sorted from blood (inferred from file names), taken from a patient given nivolumab and ipilimumab in sequence. This clonotype was sampled from a human donor with melanoma.

Here the CDR3 is given as CASSFNNQPQHF. The nucleotide sequence is given as TGTGCCAGCAGCTTCAACAATCAGCCCCAGCATTTT. The chain was built from TRBV7-9 and TRBJ1-5, with the D gene not confidently named. V is reduced by 3 bases and J by 3 bases, leaving a spacing of 3 bases between them. Spanning cysteine to phenylalanine, the CDR3 consists of 12 amino acids. The read is trimmed to its CDR3 DNA, 36 bases read in frame from base 1. The germline V gene (reference sequence) specifies SEHNR as CDR1 and FQNEAQ as CDR2. The full variable domain, completed from the reference TRBV7-9 and TRBJ1-5 proteins outside the CDR3, reads DTGVSQNPRHKITKRGQNVTFRCDPISEHNRLYWYRQTLGQGPEFLTYFQNEAQLEKSRLLSDRFSAERPKGSFSTLEIQRTEQGDSAMYLCASSFNNQPQHFGDGTRLSIL.